This T cell receptor (beta chain) was captured in a study of blood T cell repertoires in COVID-19. Study at large: Samples taken during acute and convalescent COVID-19 were collected in the United States, Italy and Spain. In each case, the material was cDNA or gDNA derived from T cells, B-cell-depleted T cells, or PBMCs.

Method: immunoSEQ multiplex PCR; TCRdb's copy keeps in-frame clones and lacks some. Seen here are some 100,000 clones, roughly 82% observed once, and the top ten hold almost 7%. Trimming at V came to 3 bases and at J to 1 base, leaving 4 bases not matched to a gene. CDR3 length: 18 amino acids. CDR1 and CDR2 (germline): LNHDA, SQIVND (reference sequence). This clonotype was obtained from a man aged 45-65 years with active or convalescent COVID-19. The sample taken for sequencing was peripheral blood. V and J are TRBV19 and TRBJ2-3, with TRBD2 matching 16 bases. The CDR3 loop reads CASSMGLAGGLGTDTQYF. DNA of the CDR3: TGTGCCAGTAGTATGGGACTAGCGGGGGGGTTGGGCACAGATACGCAGTATTTT.